This T cell receptor beta chain is drawn from a study of blood T cell repertoires in COVID-19. Profiled with immunoSEQ multiplex PCR; TCRdb holds only in-frame clones, not every one. The sample yields 200,000 to 250,000 clones, 82% seen once. This CDR3 has 12 amino acids. The V gene end was trimmed by 2 bases and the J gene end by 8 bases; junction bases not matched to a gene: 2. Participants were placed into cohorts based on the clinical history they reported. The source of this sequence is a woman aged 55-70 years who had recovered from COVID-19. The sequenced sample was PBMCs or T cells enriched from blood (not recorded which). The genes are TRBV12-3 or TRBV12-4 and TRBJ1-2; 7 bases agree with TRBD1. CDR3 in amino acids: CASSLRDRGYTF. CDR3 sequence (DNA): TGTGCCAGCAGTTTAAGGGACAGAGGCTACACCTTC.